This TCR beta chain comes out of a study of blood T cell repertoires in COVID-19. Study in general: Samples came from the United States, Italy and Spain, spanning acute and convalescent COVID-19. T cells, B-cell-depleted T cells, or PBMCs supplied cDNA or gDNA.

Original handling: Amplification of reference gene primers provided the estimated nucleated cell counts. Repertoires were generated with immunoSEQ multiplex PCR, while TCRdb's copy carries only in-frame clones and drops some. The D gene and trimming were derived from the DNA, and the V and J assignments and clone size from that table. The data contain about 260,000 clones, 88% of them singletons. Seattle-derived patients entered the study during active infection and were followed longitudinally. V lost 4 bases, J lost 3 bases, and 8 bases stayed unmatched. CDR3 length: 14 residues. Germline assignment: CDR1 GTSNPN and CDR2 SVGIG (reference sequence).

J is TRBJ1-2 and V is TRBV30; TRBD1 aligns across 7 bases. What was sequenced was peripheral blood. This clonotype was obtained from a woman between 65 and 79 years old with COVID-19, enrolled during active disease. The CDR3 DNA reads TGTGCCTGGATCCGGGACAGTGCAGACTATGGCTACACCTTC. Its protein is CAWIRDSADYGYTF.